Below, 22 T cell receptor beta chains from the same sample are listed, as sequenced in a study of T cell responses to AZD1222 COVID-19 vaccine. Here immunoSEQ multiplex PCR was the method, and the copy in TCRdb shows in-frame clones only, minus some. The sample has approximately 120,000 clones; around 80% are singletons. This specimen was peripheral blood, taken 28 days after the second AZD1222 dose. These receptors all come from an adult who received the AZD1222 COVID-19 vaccine.

The chain carries TRBV5-6 and TRBJ1-1; 7 bases agree with TRBD1. Germline values: CDR1 SGHDT, CDR2 YYEEEE. J gave up 4 bases and V 6 bases, and 9 bases lay outside the gene matches. CDR3 length: 14 residues. CDR3 nucleotide sequence: TGTGCCAGCAACTACAGGGGTTGGGGCACTGAAGCTTTCTTT. It is translated as CASNYRGWGTEAFF.

The J gene is TRBJ1-2, the V gene TRBV3-1 (or the pseudogene TRBV3-2); D call uncertain. V lost 0 bases, J lost 3 bases, and 11 bases lay in between. Germline loops: CDR1 LGHDT, CDR2 YNNKEL (reference sequence). The CDR3 spans 15 residues. CDR3 residues: CASSQEARLHYGYTF. The CDR3 nucleotides read TGTGCCAGCAGCCAAGAAGCGAGGCTGCACTATGGCTACACCTTC.

This chain joins TRBV6-5 and TRBJ2-7; 11 bases line up with TRBD1. V was pared by 4 bases and J by 2 bases, with 4 bases of the junction left unmatched. The germline gives CDR1 MNHEY, CDR2 SVGAGI. The CDR3 has 15 residues. DNA of the CDR3: TGTGCCAGCAGTTTTGGGACAGGGGGGCCCTACGAGCAGTACTTC. The encoded protein is CASSFGTGGPYEQYF.

In its sample, this clone was seen a few times. The chain uses TRBV3-1 (or the pseudogene TRBV3-2) and TRBJ2-1; D is undetermined. The CDR3 has 12 amino acids. Germline CDR1 and CDR2: LGHDT and YNNKEL (reference sequence). Trimming pared 5 bases from V and 9 bases from J, leaving 11 bases between. The CDR3 loop reads CASSTTQSEQFF. The CDR3 nucleotides read TGTGCCAGCAGCACGACCCAGAGTGAGCAGTTCTTC.

CDR3 loop: CASSISSNSNQPQHF. CDR3 bases: TGTGCCAGCAGCATTTCCTCAAATAGCAATCAGCCCCAGCATTTT. This chain links TRBV7-2 with TRBJ1-5; D not resolved. V lost 5 bases, J lost 0 bases, and 11 bases lay in between. This CDR3 contains 15 residues. In germline, CDR1 is SGHTA, CDR2 FQGNSA.

This clone has a single count. J is TRBJ1-1 and V is TRBV10-3, with 9 bases lining up with TRBD1. Germline lookup yields CDR1 ENHRY and CDR2 SYGVKD. The CDR3 is made up of 15 amino acids. With V trimmed by 6 bases and J by 0 bases, 5 bases remained unmatched. This CDR3 reads CAISPGTGLNTEAFF. CDR3 sequence (DNA): TGTGCCATCAGCCCCGGGACAGGGCTGAACACTGAAGCTTTCTTT.

The chain links TRBV28 to TRBJ2-2; 7 bases are shared with TRBD2. Germline CDR1 reads MDHEN; CDR2 reads SYDVKM. After removal of 4 bases from V and 7 bases from J, the junction contained 12 bases not matched to a gene. This CDR3 spans 16 amino acids. CDR3 bases: TGTGCCAGCAGTTCTCCACTGCTGGGGGGGTTCGGGGAGCTGTTTTTT. Its translation: CASSSPLLGGFGELFF.

The rearrangement joins TRBV18 to TRBJ2-5; a weak D match, TRBD2 (5 bases). The germline V gene has CDR1 KGHSH and CDR2 LQKENI. Trimming pared 2 bases from V and 5 bases from J, leaving 18 bases between. The CDR3 loop spans 16 amino acids. For the CDR3, the DNA is TGTGCCAGCTCACCAATAGTTGGAGGTGGGGTGGAGACCCAGTACTTC. Translated: CASSPIVGGGVETQYF.

The J gene is TRBJ2-5, the V gene TRBV6-5; 9 bases map to TRBD1. V lost 4 bases to trimming and J lost 5 bases; unmatched junction nucleotides: 11. Germline V gives CDR1 MNHEY, CDR2 SVGAGI. The CDR3 runs 16 residues. CDR3 sequence: CASSSGTGSGVETQYF. The DNA for the CDR3 is TGTGCCAGCAGTTCCGGGACAGGGAGCGGAGTGGAGACCCAGTACTTC.

The rearrangement joins TRBV14 to TRBJ2-2; TRBD1 matches 9 bases. Germline lookup yields CDR1 SGHDN and CDR2 FVKESK. V lost 4 bases, J lost 4 bases, and 7 bases stayed unmatched. The length of the CDR3 is 16 residues. The CDR3 loop is CASSLLQGAGTGELFF. In nucleotides, the CDR3 is TGTGCCAGCAGCCTTTTACAGGGGGCCGGCACCGGGGAGCTGTTTTTT. Looking up the rest from reference TRBV14 and TRBJ2-2 gives the full variable domain: EAGVTQFPSHSVIEKGQTVTLRCDPISGHDNLYWYRRVMGKEIKFLLHFVKESKQDESGMPNNRFLAERTGGTYSTLKVQPAELEDSGVYFCASSLLQGAGTGELFFGEGSRLTVL.

The CDR3 reads CASSQDRGAGANVLTF. Written as DNA, the CDR3 is TGCGCCAGCAGCCAAGATCGCGGGGCTGGGGCCAACGTCCTGACTTTC. The chain links TRBV4-3 to TRBJ2-6; a possible D gene is TRBD2 (6 bases). Germline values: CDR1 LGHNA, CDR2 YSLEER. CDR3 length: 16 amino acids. The V end was cut by 0 bases, the J end by 2 bases, with 8 bases between.

This sequence joins TRBV28 and TRBJ1-1; 8 nucleotides line up with TRBD1. J gave up 5 bases and V 6 bases, and 5 bases lay outside the gene matches. This CDR3 comprises 13 residues. Germline values: CDR1 MDHEN, CDR2 SYDVKM. CDR3 bases: TGTGCCAGCAGACACAGGGGGGGTACTGAAGCTTTCTTT. It codes for CASRHRGGTEAFF.

This clone was recorded a few times. This sequence joins TRBV28 and TRBJ1-1; D call uncertain. CDR3 length: 13 amino acids. Deletions cut 1 base from V and 3 bases from J, with 6 bases between. Germline values: CDR1 MDHEN, CDR2 SYDVKM. The CDR3 region is CASSLYRDTEAFF. Here the CDR3 DNA reads TGTGCCAGCAGTTTATATAGGGACACTGAAGCTTTCTTT.

V is TRBV2 and J is TRBJ1-1, with D hard to call. With 7 bases removed from V and 5 bases from J, the gap between germline ends came to 14 bases. This CDR3 has 13 amino acids. Germline V gene sequence: CDR1 SNHLY, CDR2 FYNNEI. CDR3 protein: CASTRDANTEAFF. In nucleotides, the CDR3 is TGTGCCAGCACTCGGGATGCGAATACTGAAGCTTTCTTT. The whole variable domain, filled in from reference TRBV2 and TRBJ1-1, reads EPEVTQTPSHQVTQMGQEVILRCVPISNHLYFYWYRQILGQKVEFLVSFYNNEISEKSEIFDDQFSVERPDGSNFTLKIRSTKLEDSAMYFCASTRDANTEAFFGQGTRLTVV.

The chain joins TRBV28 to TRBJ2-3; 8 nucleotides align to TRBD1. The ends lost 2 bases at V and 6 bases at J; junction bases unmatched: 10. This CDR3 comprises 16 residues. Per the germline V gene, CDR1 is MDHEN and CDR2 is SYDVKM. Written as DNA, the CDR3 is TGTGCCAGCAGTTTACGGCAGGGGGCGGGAAGGGATACGCAGTATTTT. Translating it yields CASSLRQGAGRDTQYF.

This clone has ten or more counts. V gene TRBV24-1 combines with J gene TRBJ2-5; 7 nucleotides match TRBD2. The V gene end was trimmed by 5 bases and the J gene end by 2 bases; junction bases not matched to a gene: 7. This CDR3 comprises 15 residues. Germline CDR1 KGHDR, CDR2 SFDVKD. The CDR3 spells CATSVGSGGQETQYF. Here the CDR3 DNA reads TGTGCCACCAGTGTTGGGTCGGGGGGTCAAGAGACCCAGTACTTC.

The chain uses TRBV6-5 and TRBJ2-2; tentatively, D is TRBD2 (5 bases). The CDR3 spans 13 residues. Germline assignment: CDR1 MNHEY and CDR2 SVGAGI. V lost 7 bases, J lost 7 bases, and 13 bases lay in between. The CDR3 DNA follows: TGTGCCAGCATCTCCCCGGGGATCGGGGAGCTGTTTTTT. This gives the protein CASISPGIGELFF.

V usage is TRBV3-1 (or the pseudogene TRBV3-2) and J usage is TRBJ1-2, with TRBD1 identical over 9 bases. J was trimmed by 7 bases and V by 6 bases; bases with no gene match: 6. CDR3 size: 13 residues. The germline CDR1 and CDR2 sequences are LGHDT and YNNKEL (reference sequence). CDR3 sequence reads: CASRPGTGFGYTF. CDR3 sequence (DNA): TGTGCCAGCAGGCCCGGGACAGGGTTTGGCTACACCTTC.

This clone was recorded once. V usage is TRBV5-6 and J usage is TRBJ2-1, with 7 bases fitting TRBD1. The CDR3 length is 15 residues. The junction had 9 bases not matched to a gene; V was cut back by 3 bases and J by 6 bases. Germline CDR1 SGHDT, CDR2 YYEEEE. The CDR3 protein is CASSSDRVYPNEQFF. The CDR3 coding sequence is TGTGCCAGCAGCTCCGACAGGGTATATCCCAATGAGCAGTTCTTC.

V gene TRBV11-2 combines with J gene TRBJ1-1; 9 bases are shared with TRBD1. This CDR3 contains 14 residues. J was trimmed by 5 bases and V by 2 bases; bases with no gene match: 3. Germline V CDR1 and CDR2: SGHAT, FQNNGV. The CDR3 loop reads CASSLWTGETEAFF. The CDR3 DNA reads as TGTGCCAGCAGCTTATGGACAGGGGAGACTGAAGCTTTCTTT. The whole variable domain, remainder taken from reference TRBV11-2 and TRBJ1-1, is EAGVAQSPRYKIIEKRQSVAFWCNPISGHATLYWYQQILGQGPKLLIQFQNNGVVDDSQLPKDRFSAERLKGVDSTLKIQPAKLEDSAVYLCASSLWTGETEAFFGQGTRLTVV.

The J gene is TRBJ2-1, the V gene TRBV24-1; D unresolved. CDR3 length: 14 residues. CDR1 is KGHDR and CDR2 is SFDVKD in the germline V gene. V lost 4 bases and J 0 bases, leaving 6 bases between the germline ends. CDR3 loop: CATSDRYSYNEQFF. The CDR3 DNA reads as TGTGCCACCAGTGACCGCTACTCCTACAATGAGCAGTTCTTC.

The chain recombines TRBV30 with TRBJ1-3; D is undetermined. Germline V gives CDR1 GTSNPN, CDR2 SVGIG (reference sequence). The CDR3 contains 13 residues. Trimming stripped 2 bases from V and 0 bases from J, with 5 bases between. The CDR3 DNA reads as TGTGCCTGGAGTTTTATCTCTGGAAACACCATATATTTT. It translates to CAWSFISGNTIYF. The full variable domain, with the rest looked up from reference TRBV30 and TRBJ1-3, is SQTIHQWPATLVQPVGSPLSLECTVEGTSNPNLYWYRQAAGRGLQLLFYSVGIGQISSEVPQNLSASRPQDRQFILSSKKLLLSDSGFYLCAWSFISGNTIYFGEGSWLTVV.